These 4 T cell receptor beta chains were all obtained from the same sample, sequenced in a study of T cells in pancreatic ductal adenocarcinoma. TCRdb's copy holds only in-frame clones and misses some; the assay was immunoSEQ multiplex PCR. This sample has roughly 5,000 clones, with around three quarters found just once. Surgery without prior neoadjuvant therapy was the treatment of the selected pancreatic ductal adenocarcinoma patients. Source material: pancreatic tumor tissue. Receptors originate from a human donor with pancreatic ductal adenocarcinoma.

This chain connects TRBV7-9 to TRBJ2-1; a possible D gene is TRBD2 (5 bases). CDR1 and CDR2 from the germline V gene are SEHNR and FQNEAQ (reference sequence). V gave up 2 bases and J gave up 8 bases, with 16 bases separating them. The CDR3 sequence is 15 residues long. CDR3 coding DNA: TGTGCCAGCAGCTTATCGGTGCCCGCGGGCGATGAGCAGTTCTTC. This encodes CASSLSVPAGDEQFF. Supplemented by reference TRBV7-9 and TRBJ2-1, the full variable domain reads DTGVSQNPRHKITKRGQNVTFRCDPISEHNRLYWYRQTLGQGPEFLTYFQNEAQLEKSRLLSDRFSAERPKGSFSTLEIQRTEQGDSAMYLCASSLSVPAGDEQFFGPGTRLTVL.

This clone was observed a few times. The J gene is TRBJ2-1, the V gene TRBV11-3, with 9 nucleotides matching TRBD1. CDR1 and CDR2 (germline): SGHNT, YENEEA. The CDR3 loop spans 14 amino acids. The ends lost 6 bases at V and 7 bases at J; junction bases unmatched: 7. The CDR3 reads CASRDSDRGNEQFF. The CDR3, as DNA: TGTGCCAGCAGAGATTCCGACAGGGGGAATGAGCAGTTCTTC.

The chain employs TRBV9 and TRBJ2-7; 8 bases fit TRBD2. This CDR3 spans 15 amino acids. Looked up from germline, CDR1 is SGDLS and CDR2 is YYNGEE. The V gene end was trimmed by 3 bases and the J gene end by 0 bases; junction bases not matched to a gene: 5. CDR3 amino acids: CASSAGGEPSYEQYF. The CDR3 DNA sequence: TGTGCCAGCAGCGCCGGGGGGGAGCCCTCCTACGAGCAGTACTTC.

The chain employs TRBV6-5 and TRBJ1-1, with a weak D call TRBD1 (5 bases). Germline V CDR1 and CDR2: MNHEY, SVGAGI. Trimming cost V 6 bases and J 3 bases, with 14 bases left between them. The CDR3 loop spans 14 amino acids. The CDR3: CASRGAGGDTEAFF. CDR3 nucleotides: TGTGCCAGCAGAGGGGCTGGGGGGGACACTGAAGCTTTCTTT.